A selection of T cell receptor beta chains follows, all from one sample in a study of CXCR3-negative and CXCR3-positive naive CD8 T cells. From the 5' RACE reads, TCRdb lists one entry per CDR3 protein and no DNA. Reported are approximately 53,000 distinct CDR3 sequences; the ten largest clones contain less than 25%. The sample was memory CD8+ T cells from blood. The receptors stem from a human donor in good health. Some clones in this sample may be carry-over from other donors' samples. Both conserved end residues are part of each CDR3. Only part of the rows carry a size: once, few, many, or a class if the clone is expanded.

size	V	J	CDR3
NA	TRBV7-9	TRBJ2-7	CASSLDGEYEQYF
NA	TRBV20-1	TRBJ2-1	CSARDGGVDLNEQFF
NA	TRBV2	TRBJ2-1	CASSDGGYNEQFF
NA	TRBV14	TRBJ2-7	CASSQGTHRTYEQYF
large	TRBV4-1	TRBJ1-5	CASSQGIVGNQPQHF
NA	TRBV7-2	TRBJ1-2	CASSSPGDFYGYTF
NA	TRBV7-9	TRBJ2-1	CASSRPGSSYNEQFF
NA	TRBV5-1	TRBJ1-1	CASRPGLTGEAFF
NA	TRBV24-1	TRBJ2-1	CATSLGEAKFF
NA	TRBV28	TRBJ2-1	CASSLRAQGVNNEQFF
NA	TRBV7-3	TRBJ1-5	CASSLKAGVNQPQHF
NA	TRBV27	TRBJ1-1	CASSLAQGVNTEAFF
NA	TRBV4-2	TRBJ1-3	CASSLPDRGSSGNTIYF
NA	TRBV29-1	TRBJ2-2	CSVEERNTGELFF